A selection of T cell receptor beta chains follows, all from one sample in a study of shared clonotypes between healthy human individuals. TCRdb's copy holds only in-frame clones and misses some; the assay was immunoSEQ multiplex PCR. The data show 110,000 or so clones, approximately 70% seen once. Source material: memory CD8+ T cells sorted from blood. The receptors were sampled from a woman in her thirties in good health. Both conserved end residues are part of each CDR3. The D gene is left open where the match is weak. Expanded clones are given a class, and other clones once, few, many or no size at all.

TGTGCCAGCAGCCCGCTTGAAACAGGGTGGGGCAATCAGCCCCAGCATTTT,CASSPLETGWGNQPQHF,NA,TRBV5-5,NA,TRBJ1-5
TGCGCCAGCAGCCAATTCTGGCCGGCGGAGACCCAGTACTTC,CASSQFWPAETQYF,NA,TRBV4-1,NA,TRBJ2-5
TGCGCCAGCACGCATCTAGCGGGAGCGTCCTACAATGAGCAGTTCTTC,CASTHLAGASYNEQFF,TRBD2,TRBV5-1,NA,TRBJ2-1
TGTGCCAGCAGCCCTCTCGTAGCGGGAGGTCCGCCCAATGAGCAGTTCTTC,CASSPLVAGGPPNEQFF,TRBD2,TRBV5-4,NA,TRBJ2-1
TGTGCCAGCAGCCCCCAGAGGGACTCCTACGAGCAGTACTTC,CASSPQRDSYEQYF,NA,TRBV7-2,NA,TRBJ2-7
TGTGCCTGGAGTGTACTCTGGGATGAGCAGTTCTTC,CAWSVLWDEQFF,NA,TRBV30,few,TRBJ2-1
TGTGCCATCAGTGACCCGGGACTAGCCCACGAGCAGTACTTC,CAISDPGLAHEQYF,TRBD2,TRBV10-3,NA,TRBJ2-7
TGTGCCAGCAGCGCTTCACAGGGGAGCACAGATACGCAGTATTTT,CASSASQGSTDTQYF,TRBD1,TRBV6-4,few,TRBJ2-3
TGTGCCAGCAGCCAAGTCGCAAGCGAGCAGTACTTC,CASSQVASEQYF,NA,TRBV4-2,once,TRBJ2-7
TGTGCCAGCGGGCTATGGCTGACCTTTACCACAGATACGCAGTATTTT,CASGLWLTFTTDTQYF,NA,TRBV2,NA,TRBJ2-3
TGTGCCAGCAGCAACGGGGGGGTAGCTGAAGCTTTCTTT,CASSNGGVAEAFF,NA,TRBV11-2,few,TRBJ1-1
TGTGCCAGCAGCCCGACAGGTAATACCTACAATGAGCAGTTCTTC,CASSPTGNTYNEQFF,NA,TRBV7-9,NA,TRBJ2-1
TGTGCCAGCAGCCAAGGTCCCAGCGGGAGGGCCAGTGAGCAGTTCTTC,CASSQGPSGRASEQFF,TRBD2,TRBV14,NA,TRBJ2-1
TGTGCCAGCAGCTTAACTAATGGTGATACGCAGTATTTT,CASSLTNGDTQYF,NA,TRBV7-2,NA,TRBJ2-3
TGCGCCAGCAGCGAAGTGGAAAGCAGTAACTATGGCTACACCTTC,CASSEVESSNYGYTF,NA,TRBV4-1,NA,TRBJ1-2
TGTGCCAGCAGCTGGAGCGGCTCCTACAATGAGCAGTTCTTC,CASSWSGSYNEQFF,NA,TRBV5-4,NA,TRBJ2-1
TGTGCCAGCAGTTTTGTAGCGGGAGGGATGAGCACAGATACGCAGTATTTT,CASSFVAGGMSTDTQYF,TRBD2,TRBV28,NA,TRBJ2-3
TGTGCCAGCAGCACTAATCAACGGTCAGGGGAGCTGTTTTTT,CASSTNQRSGELFF,NA,TRBV7-8,NA,TRBJ2-2
TGCGCCAGCAGCCCCGCGCCGGCCGCTAATGAAAAACTGTTTTTT,CASSPAPAANEKLFF,NA,TRBV4-1,NA,TRBJ1-4
TGTGCCAGTTACAGGGAGAACACTGAAGCTTTCTTT,CASYRENTEAFF,NA,TRBV28,NA,TRBJ1-1
TGTGCCAGCCGGGACATTCAACGCAATCAGCCCCAGCATTTT,CASRDIQRNQPQHF,NA,TRBV6-1,few,TRBJ1-5
TGTGCCAGCAGTTTCCGGCATCTCGTAGGCGAGCAGTACTTC,CASSFRHLVGEQYF,NA,TRBV6-6,NA,TRBJ2-7
TGTGCCAGCGCGGGTTCAGAGACCCAGTACTTC,CASAGSETQYF,NA,TRBV5-5,NA,TRBJ2-5
TGTGCCAGCAGACCCTCGGCGGGGATGAGCAATCAGCCCCAGCATTTT,CASRPSAGMSNQPQHF,NA,TRBV28,NA,TRBJ1-5
TGTGCCAGCCACTGTCGGACTAGCGGGTCCTGGCCCCCATCCTACAATGAGCAGTTCTTC,CASHCRTSGSWPPSYNEQFF,TRBD2,TRBV27,NA,TRBJ2-1
TGTGCCAGCGGATGGGACAGCCCTATCTTCCAAGAGACCCAGTACTTC,CASGWDSPIFQETQYF,TRBD1,TRBV7-9,NA,TRBJ2-5
TGCGCCAGCAGCCAAGTTGCGACGACGACATCGAACACTGAAGCTTTCTTT,CASSQVATTTSNTEAFF,NA,TRBV4-1,NA,TRBJ1-1
TGCGCCAGCAGCGCTGGGAGGGGACCCTCCTACGAGCAGTACTTC,CASSAGRGPSYEQYF,TRBD2,TRBV5-1,NA,TRBJ2-7
TGTGCCAGCGGGGGGGTTGGCGTCCGGCGCTACGAGCAGTACTTC,CASGGVGVRRYEQYF,TRBD2,TRBV27,NA,TRBJ2-7
TGTGCCACTGGGCAGTACTCCTACGAGCAGTACTTC,CATGQYSYEQYF,NA,TRBV6-5,NA,TRBJ2-7
TGTGCCAGCAGTTTATTGATAGGGGGCGCCGAAAATGAAAAACTGTTTTTT,CASSLLIGGAENEKLFF,TRBD1,TRBV28,NA,TRBJ1-4
TGTGCCAGCAGCTTAGTCTCGAGGAGCACAGATACGCAGTATTTT,CASSLVSRSTDTQYF,NA,TRBV7-9,NA,TRBJ2-3
TGCGCCAGCAGCTTCCTCGACAGGGCCCCCTCCTACGAGCAGTACTTC,CASSFLDRAPSYEQYF,TRBD1,TRBV5-1,NA,TRBJ2-7
TGTGCCAGCAGTTTGGTGGGGCGGACCTACGAGCAGTACTTC,CASSLVGRTYEQYF,NA,TRBV28,NA,TRBJ2-7
TGTGCCAGCAGTGACAGGGGGCACACTGAAGCTTTCTTT,CASSDRGHTEAFF,TRBD1,TRBV6-4,medium-sized,TRBJ1-1
TGTGCTAGTGGTCCTGGTCCAGGGTGGAACAATCAGCCCCAGCATTTT,CASGPGPGWNNQPQHF,NA,TRBV12-5,NA,TRBJ1-5
TGTGCCAGCAGTTACACGACAGGGCCCTCCTACGAGCAGTACTTC,CASSYTTGPSYEQYF,TRBD1,TRBV6-5,NA,TRBJ2-7
TGTGCCAGCAGCTTAGTTCAGGGTGGCACTGAAGCTTTCTTT,CASSLVQGGTEAFF,NA,TRBV7-9,NA,TRBJ1-1
TGCAGCGCCCGGACAGGCGGGATCACTGAAGCTTTCTTT,CSARTGGITEAFF,TRBD1,TRBV29-1,NA,TRBJ1-1
TGTGCCAGCAGGCGAACTAGCGGGAGGGCCCAGTTCCGAGAGACCCAGTACTTC,CASRRTSGRAQFRETQYF,TRBD2,TRBV7-9,few,TRBJ2-5
TGTGCCAGCAGCTTCAAACAGGGGTATTCCTACGAGCAGTACTTC,CASSFKQGYSYEQYF,TRBD1,TRBV5-5,many,TRBJ2-7
TGTGCCAGTAGTATCCGAAGTTGGGACCTAAACACTGAAGCTTTCTTT,CASSIRSWDLNTEAFF,NA,TRBV19,NA,TRBJ1-1
TGTGCCAGCAGTCCGCCGGCTAGCGGGGCCTACGAGCAGTACTTC,CASSPPASGAYEQYF,TRBD2,TRBV7-9,NA,TRBJ2-7
TGTGCCAGCGGAGCCGGACCCCTCGACGGCCAAGAGACCCAGTACTTC,CASGAGPLDGQETQYF,NA,TRBV25-1,NA,TRBJ2-5
TGTGCCAGCAGCTTCCTCGCCGGGGAGCTGTTTTTT,CASSFLAGELFF,NA,TRBV5-5,NA,TRBJ2-2
TGCGCCAGCAGCCCCCCGGGAGCGGAAGGAGCCTACGAGCAGTACTTC,CASSPPGAEGAYEQYF,NA,TRBV4-1,NA,TRBJ2-7
TGTGCCAGCACCCGAGGGGATAGCACAGATACGCAGTATTTT,CASTRGDSTDTQYF,NA,TRBV6-1,NA,TRBJ2-3
TGCGCCAGCATTTTGAGGAACACCATATATTTT,CASILRNTIYF,NA,TRBV10-2,NA,TRBJ1-3
TGTGCCACCAGCAGTGACAGGGGCGTAAGCAATCAGCCCCAGCATTTT,CATSSDRGVSNQPQHF,TRBD1,TRBV15,NA,TRBJ1-5
TGTGCCAGCAGCTTACAGTTTCTGGACAGGGGTTACACCGGGGAGCTGTTTTTT,CASSLQFLDRGYTGELFF,TRBD1,TRBV7-9,NA,TRBJ2-2
TGTGCCACTGGTTCATGGGTTGAGGGGAACACTGAAGCTTTCTTT,CATGSWVEGNTEAFF,NA,TRBV28,NA,TRBJ1-1
TGTGCCAGCAGCGTGGGGGACAGTCGCACAGATACGCAGTATTTT,CASSVGDSRTDTQYF,TRBD1,TRBV11-2,NA,TRBJ2-3
TGTGCCAGCAGCTTGGACGATCAGCCCCAGCATTTT,CASSLDDQPQHF,NA,TRBV5-4,NA,TRBJ1-5
TGTGCCAGCAGCCCTGTTCGCAGCGGCTCCTACAATGAGCAGTTCTTC,CASSPVRSGSYNEQFF,NA,TRBV7-9,NA,TRBJ2-1
TGTGCCAGCAGTTTACTGGTGTTACAGGGGGCGATTTACGAGCAGTACTTC,CASSLLVLQGAIYEQYF,TRBD1,TRBV28,NA,TRBJ2-7
TGTGCCAGCAGTTCGGGGGATTTCTCTGGGGCCAACGTCCTGACTTTC,CASSSGDFSGANVLTF,NA,TRBV28,NA,TRBJ2-6
TGTGCCAGCGGAGGATCAACCTACAGGGACTGGTTGTCCTACGAGCAGTACTTC,CASGGSTYRDWLSYEQYF,NA,TRBV2,NA,TRBJ2-7
TGTGCCAGCAGTTTTATAGGTGGGGTTGTGCTAGCGGGAGGCTTTGGGGCCAACGTCCTGACTTTC,CASSFIGGVVLAGGFGANVLTF,TRBD2,TRBV28,NA,TRBJ2-6
TGTGCCGGAGGAGGGGCTCAGCATGGCTACACCTTC,CAGGGAQHGYTF,NA,TRBV27,NA,TRBJ1-2
TGTGCCATCAGTAAACCGGGCGAACGCACTGAAGCTTTCTTT,CAISKPGERTEAFF,NA,TRBV10-3,NA,TRBJ1-1